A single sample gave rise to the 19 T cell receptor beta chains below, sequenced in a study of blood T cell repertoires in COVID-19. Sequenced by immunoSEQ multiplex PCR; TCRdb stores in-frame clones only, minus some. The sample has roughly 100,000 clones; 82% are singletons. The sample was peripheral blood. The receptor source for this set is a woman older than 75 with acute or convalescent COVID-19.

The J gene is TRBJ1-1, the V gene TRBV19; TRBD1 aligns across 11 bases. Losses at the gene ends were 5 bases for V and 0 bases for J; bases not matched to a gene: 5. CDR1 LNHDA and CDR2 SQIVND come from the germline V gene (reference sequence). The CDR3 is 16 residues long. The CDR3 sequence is CASSLRTGGLNTEAFF. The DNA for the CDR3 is TGTGCCAGTAGTCTCCGGACAGGGGGCCTGAACACTGAAGCTTTCTTT.

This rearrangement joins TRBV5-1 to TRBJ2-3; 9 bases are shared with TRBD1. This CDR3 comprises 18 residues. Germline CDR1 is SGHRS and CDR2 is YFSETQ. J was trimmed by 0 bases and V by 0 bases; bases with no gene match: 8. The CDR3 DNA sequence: TGCGCCAGCAGCTTGGACCCTGGACAGGGGACAAGCACAGATACGCAGTATTTT. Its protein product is CASSLDPGQGTSTDTQYF.

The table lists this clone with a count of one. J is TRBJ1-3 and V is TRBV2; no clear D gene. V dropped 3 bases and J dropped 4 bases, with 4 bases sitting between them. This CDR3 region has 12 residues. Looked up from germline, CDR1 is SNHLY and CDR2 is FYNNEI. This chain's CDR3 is CASSDRGNTIYF. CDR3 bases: TGTGCCAGCAGTGACCGGGGAAACACCATATATTTT.

The CDR3 bases are TGCGCCAGCAGCTCCCAGGGGGGCAATCAGCCCCAGCATTTT. Translated, it gives CASSSQGGNQPQHF. The genes are TRBV5-1 and TRBJ1-5; 7 positions match TRBD1. This CDR3 is 14 amino acids long. Germline CDR1 reads SGHRS; CDR2 reads YFSETQ. Trimming cost V 3 bases and J 2 bases; bases outside gene matches: 2.

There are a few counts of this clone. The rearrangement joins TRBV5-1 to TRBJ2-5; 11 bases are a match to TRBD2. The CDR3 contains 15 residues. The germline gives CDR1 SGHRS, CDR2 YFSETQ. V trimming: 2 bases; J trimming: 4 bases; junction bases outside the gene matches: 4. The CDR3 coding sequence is TGCGCCAGCAGCTTTGGCACTAGCGGGAGAGAGACCCAGTACTTC. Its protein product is CASSFGTSGRETQYF.

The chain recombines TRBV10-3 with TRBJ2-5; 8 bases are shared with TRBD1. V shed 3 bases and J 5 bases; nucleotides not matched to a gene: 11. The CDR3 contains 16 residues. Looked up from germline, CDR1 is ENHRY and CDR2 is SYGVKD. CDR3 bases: TGTGCCATCAGTGAAAGAGACAGGGGTCGTGTGGAGACCCAGTACTTC. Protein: CAISERDRGRVETQYF.

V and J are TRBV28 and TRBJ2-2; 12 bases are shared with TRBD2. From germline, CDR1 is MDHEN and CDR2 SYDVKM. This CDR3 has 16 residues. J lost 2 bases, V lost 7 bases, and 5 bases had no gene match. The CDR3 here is CASILAGGPNTGELFF. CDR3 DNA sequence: TGTGCCAGCATCCTAGCGGGAGGGCCTAACACCGGGGAGCTGTTTTTT.

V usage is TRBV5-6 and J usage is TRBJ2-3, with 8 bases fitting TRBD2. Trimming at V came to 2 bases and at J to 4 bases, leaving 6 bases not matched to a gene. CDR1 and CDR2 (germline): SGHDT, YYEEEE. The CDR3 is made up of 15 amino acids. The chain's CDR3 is CASSFRSGGADTQYF. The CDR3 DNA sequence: TGTGCCAGCAGCTTTAGAAGCGGGGGCGCAGATACGCAGTATTTT.

The CDR3 protein is CASRRAGAGDEETQYF. CDR3 bases: TGCGCCAGCCGACGGGCGGGGGCGGGAGACGAAGAGACCCAGTACTTC. V and J are TRBV5-1 and TRBJ2-5, with TRBD2 as a possible D gene (7 bases). Germline-derived CDR1 and CDR2 are SGHRS and YFSETQ. CDR3 length: 16 amino acids. The V end was cut by 7 bases, the J end by 3 bases, with 22 bases between.

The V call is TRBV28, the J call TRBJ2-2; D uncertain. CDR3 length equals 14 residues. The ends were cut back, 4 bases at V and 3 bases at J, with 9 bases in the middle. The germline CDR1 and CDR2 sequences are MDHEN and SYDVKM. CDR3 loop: CASSSSGYTGELFF. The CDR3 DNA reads TGTGCCAGCAGTTCATCAGGTTACACCGGGGAGCTGTTTTTT.

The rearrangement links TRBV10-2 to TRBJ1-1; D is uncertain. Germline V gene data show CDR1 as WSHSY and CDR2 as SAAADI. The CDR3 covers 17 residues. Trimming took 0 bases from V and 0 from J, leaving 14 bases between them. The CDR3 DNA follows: TGCGCCAGCAGTGAGTCACCGCACAGCCCCATGAACACTGAAGCTTTCTTT. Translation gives CASSESPHSPMNTEAFF.

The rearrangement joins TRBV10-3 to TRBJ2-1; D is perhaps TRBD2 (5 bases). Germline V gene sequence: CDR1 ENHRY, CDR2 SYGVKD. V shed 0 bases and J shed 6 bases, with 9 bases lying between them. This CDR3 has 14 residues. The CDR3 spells CAISESRGANEQFF. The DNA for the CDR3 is TGTGCCATCAGTGAGTCACGGGGAGCCAATGAGCAGTTCTTC.

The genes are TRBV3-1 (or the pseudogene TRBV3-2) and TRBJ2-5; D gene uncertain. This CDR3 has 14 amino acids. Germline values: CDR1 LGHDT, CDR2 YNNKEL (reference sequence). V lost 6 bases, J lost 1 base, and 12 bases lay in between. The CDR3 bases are TGTGCCAGCAGGCGGAGAGAGGTCCAAGAGACCCAGTACTTC. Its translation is CASRRREVQETQYF.

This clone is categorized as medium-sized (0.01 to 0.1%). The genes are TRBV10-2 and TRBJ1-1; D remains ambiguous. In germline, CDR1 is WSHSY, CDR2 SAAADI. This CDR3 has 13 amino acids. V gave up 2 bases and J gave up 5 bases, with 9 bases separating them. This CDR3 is CASSEPPGTEAFF. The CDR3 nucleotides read TGCGCCAGCAGTGAGCCCCCGGGGACTGAAGCTTTCTTT.

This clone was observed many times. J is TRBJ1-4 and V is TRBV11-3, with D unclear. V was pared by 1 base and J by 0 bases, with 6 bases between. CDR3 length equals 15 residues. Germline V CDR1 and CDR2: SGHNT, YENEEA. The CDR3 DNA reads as TGTGCCAGCAGCTTAGTTCGCGCAACTAATGAAAAACTGTTTTTT. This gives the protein CASSLVRATNEKLFF.

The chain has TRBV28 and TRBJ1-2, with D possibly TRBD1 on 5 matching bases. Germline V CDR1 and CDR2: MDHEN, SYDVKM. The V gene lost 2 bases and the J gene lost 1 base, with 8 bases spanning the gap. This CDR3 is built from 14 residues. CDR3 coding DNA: TGTGCCAGCAGTTTAAGGGGCCGTAACTATGGCTACACCTTC. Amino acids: CASSLRGRNYGYTF.

The CDR3 loop reads CASSVAGGSSGEQYF. As DNA, the CDR3 is TGTGCCAGCAGTGTCGCGGGGGGATCCTCGGGTGAGCAGTACTTC. The chain carries TRBV28 and TRBJ2-7; the match to TRBD2 covers 8 bases. The CDR3 is made up of 15 amino acids. J was trimmed by 7 bases and V by 5 bases; bases with no gene match: 13. Germline CDR1 MDHEN, CDR2 SYDVKM.

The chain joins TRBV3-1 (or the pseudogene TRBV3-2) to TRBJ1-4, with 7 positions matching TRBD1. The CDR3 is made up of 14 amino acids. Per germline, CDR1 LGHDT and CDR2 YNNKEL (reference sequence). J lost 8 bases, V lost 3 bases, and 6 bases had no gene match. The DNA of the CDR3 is TGTGCCAGCAGCCATGAGACAGGGACGGAAAAACTGTTTTTT. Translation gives CASSHETGTEKLFF.

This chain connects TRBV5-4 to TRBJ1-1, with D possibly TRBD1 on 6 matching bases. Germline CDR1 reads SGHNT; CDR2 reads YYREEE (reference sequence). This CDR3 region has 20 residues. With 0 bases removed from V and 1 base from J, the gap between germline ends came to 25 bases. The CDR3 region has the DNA TGTGCCAGCAGCTTGGGCCCCGGGGGGCGGAGTGTGCGAAGGAACACTGAAGCTTTCTTT. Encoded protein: CASSLGPGGRSVRRNTEAFF.